This T cell receptor beta chain derives from a study of Ad26.COV2.S vaccination and SARS-CoV-2 variants. Whole-study context: The authors gave Ad26.COV2.S intramuscularly, either once or twice 56 days apart.

Libraries were prepared by immunoSEQ multiplex PCR; TCRdb keeps only in-frame clonotypes and omits some of them. This sample has some 500,000 clones; about 88% occur once, and the top ten carry 2.5% to 3%. As regards this clone: Its antigen is not known.

As to treatment: about 20 received Ad26.COV2.S at low or high dose, single or two shots; five or six received placebo; per-sample allocation not given. Material that was analyzed had been drawn on day 63 after the first vaccine or placebo injection. The donor was a Boston adult aged 18-55 years. SARS-CoV-2 spike from the Wuhan strain was encoded by the vaccine, an Ad26 vector. Whole-study findings and limits: Reported findings describe substantial breadth in spike-specific CD8+ and CD4+ T cell responses following vaccination.

The sample consisted of peripheral blood, taken in a trial of Ad26.COV2.S vaccine versus placebo. This sequence was found in a person between 18 and 65 years old who received the Ad26.COV2.S COVID-19 vaccine or a placebo.

The CDR3 DNA sequence: TGCGCCAGCAGCTCAGACCTGACAGGGGCGGGTAGAAAGACCCAGTACTTC. Protein: CASSSDLTGAGRKTQYF. The chain carries TRBV5-1 and TRBJ2-5, with TRBD1 matching over 8 bases. Germline CDR1 is SGHRS and CDR2 is YFSETQ. The CDR3 totals 17 residues. With 3 bases clipped from V and 6 bases from J, the junction kept 16 bases outside the gene matches.